The rows below give T cell receptor beta chains drawn from one sample of a study of a mutant IDH1 vaccine in newly diagnosed glioma. These receptors are not linked to any known antigen. TCRdb's table, derived via immunoSEQ multiplex PCR, lists solely in-frame clones and lacks some. The sample contains some 62,000 clones, around four fifths of which appear only once. The sample was PBMCs, taken from a glioma patient whose treatment included an IDH1 peptide vaccine. The receptor source for this set is a man between 25 and 39 years old with glioma. Each CDR3 is given with its conserved first and last residue. Each record gives: D gene, J gene, V gene, clone size, CDR3 protein, CDR3 DNA. D genes are given only for firm matches. A clone size is listed for some rows: how often the clone was seen (once, few, many), or a class if it is expanded.

D gene: TRBD2
J gene: TRBJ2-7
V gene: TRBV7-9
clone size: .
CDR3 protein: CASSSLAGATYEQYF
CDR3 DNA: TGTGCCAGCAGTTCCCTAGCGGGGGCGACCTACGAGCAGTACTTC

D gene: TRBD2
J gene: TRBJ2-2
V gene: TRBV5-4
clone size: .
CDR3 protein: CASQAAGTSGGISTGELFF
CDR3 DNA: TGTGCCAGCCAAGCAGCCGGGACTAGCGGGGGGATTAGCACCGGGGAGCTGTTTTTT

D gene: .
J gene: TRBJ1-5
V gene: TRBV27
clone size: .
CDR3 protein: CASSYERDSNQPQHF
CDR3 DNA: TGTGCCAGCAGCTACGAACGGGATAGCAATCAGCCCCAGCATTTT

D gene: .
J gene: TRBJ2-1
V gene: TRBV6-1
clone size: .
CDR3 protein: CASSDHGVGGQKGNEQFF
CDR3 DNA: TGTGCCAGCAGTGATCATGGGGTTGGGGGCCAAAAAGGCAATGAGCAGTTCTTC

D gene: .
J gene: TRBJ2-3
V gene: TRBV14
clone size: .
CDR3 protein: CASSPFRTDTQYF
CDR3 DNA: TGTGCCAGCAGCCCTTTCCGCACAGATACGCAGTATTTT

D gene: .
J gene: TRBJ1-4
V gene: TRBV6-5
clone size: .
CDR3 protein: CASSYTGYTDNEKLFF
CDR3 DNA: TGTGCCAGCAGTTACACGGGTTATACGGACAATGAAAAACTGTTTTTT

D gene: .
J gene: TRBJ1-3
V gene: TRBV6-5
clone size: once
CDR3 protein: CASQQGNTIYF
CDR3 DNA: TGTGCCAGTCAACAGGGAAACACCATATATTTT

D gene: TRBD2
J gene: TRBJ2-3
V gene: TRBV6-6
clone size: .
CDR3 protein: CASSRERGGPTDTQYF
CDR3 DNA: TGTGCCAGCAGTAGGGAGCGGGGGGGCCCCACAGATACGCAGTATTTT

D gene: TRBD1
J gene: TRBJ2-7
V gene: TRBV5-1
clone size: .
CDR3 protein: CASSPGQGFDEQYF
CDR3 DNA: TGCGCCAGTAGCCCGGGACAGGGGTTCGACGAGCAGTACTTC

D gene: TRBD2
J gene: TRBJ2-1
V gene: TRBV6-1
clone size: .
CDR3 protein: CASTRGLALYNEQFF
CDR3 DNA: TGTGCCAGCACCAGGGGACTAGCGCTTTACAATGAGCAGTTCTTC

D gene: TRBD2
J gene: TRBJ2-4
V gene: TRBV13
clone size: .
CDR3 protein: CASSQRGLENIQYF
CDR3 DNA: TGTGCCAGCAGCCAAAGGGGACTAGAAAACATTCAGTACTTC

D gene: TRBD1
J gene: TRBJ2-7
V gene: TRBV20-1
clone size: .
CDR3 protein: CSAPDRGEQYF
CDR3 DNA: TGCAGTGCCCCAGACAGGGGCGAGCAGTACTTC

D gene: .
J gene: TRBJ2-1
V gene: TRBV5-4
clone size: once
CDR3 protein: CASSAYRVNQFF
CDR3 DNA: TGTGCCAGCAGCGCGTACAGGGTCAACCAGTTCTTC

D gene: TRBD2
J gene: TRBJ2-7
V gene: TRBV7-2
clone size: .
CDR3 protein: CASSFGTSGVRTSYEQYF
CDR3 DNA: TGTGCCAGCAGCTTCGGGACTAGCGGGGTGCGAACCTCCTACGAGCAGTACTTC

D gene: .
J gene: TRBJ1-1
V gene: TRBV19
clone size: .
CDR3 protein: CASSIGEGRDAFF
CDR3 DNA: TGTGCCAGTAGTATTGGGGAGGGAAGGGATGCTTTCTTT

D gene: TRBD1
J gene: TRBJ1-5
V gene: TRBV19
clone size: .
CDR3 protein: CASSIQGGGRQPQHF
CDR3 DNA: TGTGCCAGTAGTATACAAGGAGGGGGCCGTCAGCCCCAGCATTTT

D gene: .
J gene: TRBJ2-5
V gene: TRBV5-1
clone size: once
CDR3 protein: CASSLANRGNRETQYF
CDR3 DNA: TGCGCCAGCAGCTTGGCCAACCGGGGGAATCGAGAGACCCAGTACTTC

D gene: .
J gene: TRBJ1-1
V gene: TRBV15
clone size: .
CDR3 protein: CATSREGSGAFF
CDR3 DNA: TGTGCCACCAGCAGAGAAGGATCAGGGGCTTTCTTT